This T cell receptor (beta chain) was sequenced during a study of Graves' ophthalmopathy and Graves' hyperthyroidism (dated by TCRdb to the late 2010s). Regarding the study in general: Peripheral blood was collected before any treatment was given, at the time of initial diagnosis. In 6 or 7 hyperthyroidism patients, T-cell repertoires of thyroid tissue and blood were compared. Following sample collection, hyperthyroidism patients were given methimazole at a starting dose of 30 mg daily, and ophthalmopathy patients were given high-dose intravenous methylprednisolone. For independent validation, a separate cohort was made up of 18 to 20 hyperthyroidism patients plus 17 patients who later progressed from hyperthyroidism to ophthalmopathy. To explore V-J signatures distinguishing ophthalmopathy from hyperthyroidism, a discovery set of 100 or so patients (around 44 ophthalmopathy, 57 stable hyperthyroidism) was enrolled. The approximately 98 discovery patients were randomly divided into training and test sets at a 7:3 ratio. The study used signatures of the TCR beta repertoire to tell Graves' ophthalmopathy apart from Graves' hyperthyroidism and to predict which patients would progress to ophthalmopathy. In total, 135 blood samples were TCR-sequenced: fewer than 50 ophthalmopathy, some 72 hyperthyroidism and about 17 hyperthyroidism-to-ophthalmopathy patients. The research as a whole found: In validation, the model predicted ophthalmopathy progression with nearly 71% sensitivity and roughly 72% specificity; 12 predicted patients were CT-confirmed with GO in a median of 6.5 months. The 13-signature model separated ophthalmopathy from stable hyperthyroidism with roughly 90% sensitivity and about 81% specificity in cross-validation, and 80%/75% in the test set. No statistical method was used to predetermine the sample size, and group allocation was not hidden from the investigators. Among expanded thyroid clonotypes with frequency above 0.001, most also showed up in blood, which suggests that blood repertoires may reflect the thyroid immune response.

Ophthalmopathy patients had moderately to severely active disease, Clinical Activity Score of at least 3, NOSPECS grade of at least 4, and disease duration under 3 months. Patients with other autoimmune diseases, uncontrolled infections, pregnancy or lactation were excluded from the study. Diagnosis relied on clinical symptoms, serum thyroxine, TRAb, thyroid ultrasound and orbital computed tomography. Using Ficoll-Paque density gradient centrifugation, PBMCs were isolated from about 9.4 ml of fresh peripheral blood. Total RNA was extracted with Trizol reagent and quality-checked on an Agilent 2100 Bioanalyzer. This clonotype was observed many times. Its antigen is still unknown. No base-level quality is on record; no much larger clone is a single base apart. TCR beta CDR3 regions were amplified from RNA transcripts for repertoire sequencing. A first-round RT-PCR used HTBI primers with the Qiagen OneStep RT-PCR kit, followed by a second-round multiplex PCR, size selection and purification. The libraries underwent paired-end sequencing with 100 bp reads on an Illumina HiSeq2000. The source study handled its data this way. SOAPnuke was used for read processing, and reads with adapters, uncalled bases, a mean Phred below 15, or no exact constant-primer or identifier match were discarded. High-quality paired reads were merged with COPE v1.2.5. Each unique nucleotide sequence was defined as a clonotype, and clonotypes were aligned to IMGT TRB V, D and J references with MiTCR v1.1. The analysis was limited to V-J combinations with a frequency above 0.0001, which together covered around 99% of the repertoires. For each V-J combination, a TCR clonal expansion and chaos score was defined as F50 clonal expansion divided by the chaos observed in the TCRdist matrix. Features were reduced by Welch's t-statistics and random forest to approximately 13 V-J combinations, which fed a naive Bayes classifier. The Morisita-Horn index was used to measure how similar the thyroid and blood repertoires were. TCRdb ran its own pipeline on the public reads, namely fastp trimming at Q25 and MiXCR clone calling, and kept in-frame beta chains. Rows matching on CDR3 protein sequence are summarized as one entry with the most common DNA and genes. None of the V and J calls come from the authors' own analysis; TCRdb made them. The sample table contains about 500,000 distinct CDR3 sequences; only one count was recorded for approximately 15% of them. The top ten constitute 9.8% of the sample.

Sequenced: blood. This TCR was recovered from a young woman with Graves' ophthalmopathy. Donor details come from another sample of the same person, matched by shared clones.

The sequenced DNA: TGTGCCATCAGTGAGACACAGGGGGCGGTCACTGAAGCTTTCTTT. Its protein product is CAISETQGAVTEAFF. This chain is built from TRBV10-3 and TRBJ1-1; 9 middle bases align to TRBD1. Reading the germline V gene gives CDR1 ENHRY and CDR2 SYGVKD. The cysteine opens and the phenylalanine closes a CDR3 of 15 amino acids. The CDR3 DNA has 45 bases and is translated from base 1. Clipping removes 2 bases from V and 4 bases from J, with 5 as the unmatched junction base count.